This record looks at one T cell receptor (beta chain) sequence and its context. Its antigen is still unknown. RNA transcripts yielded amplified TCR beta CDR3 regions. After a first-round RT-PCR with HTBI primers, a second-round multiplex PCR was run. TCRdb reprocessed the multiplex PCR reads with MiXCR, giving one entry per CDR3 protein. The sample records tens of thousands of distinct CDR3 sequences, about 44% being singletons. This entry comes from a study of Graves' ophthalmopathy and Graves' hyperthyroidism. Study outcomes and limitations: Blood also held most thyroid clonotypes expanded above 0.001 frequency.

This CDR3 has 11 amino acids. The V and J ends lost 5 bases and 18 bases, in that order; junction bases with no gene match: 5. Eligible hyperthyroidism cases comprised new diagnoses of under 2 months' duration in individuals aged 18 to 65. Other autoimmune diseases, uncontrolled infections, pregnancy or lactation excluded patients from enrollment. PBMCs were isolated from an approximately 10 ml sample of fresh peripheral blood. Sequenced material: peripheral blood. This sequence joins TRBV12-3 or TRBV12-4 and TRBJ1-6; TRBD1 agrees at 9 bases. The sequence was collected from an adult woman with stable Graves' hyperthyroidism. The CDR3 sequence is CASSITGGPHF. CDR3 DNA sequence: TGTGCCAGCAGTATTACAGGGGGCCCCCACTTT.